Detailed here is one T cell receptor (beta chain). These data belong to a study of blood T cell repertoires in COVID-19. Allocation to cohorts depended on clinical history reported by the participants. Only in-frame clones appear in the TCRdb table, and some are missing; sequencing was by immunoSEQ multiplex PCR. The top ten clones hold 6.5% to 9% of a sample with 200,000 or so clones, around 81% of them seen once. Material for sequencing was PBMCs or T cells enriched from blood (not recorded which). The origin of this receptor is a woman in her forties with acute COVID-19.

The DNA of the CDR3 is TGTGCCAGCACCGACAGGGGCGCAGATACGCAGTATTTT. It specifies CASTDRGADTQYF. This chain joins TRBV2 and TRBJ2-3, with 8 bases matching TRBD1. The CDR3 spans 13 residues. CDR1 is SNHLY and CDR2 is FYNNEI in the germline V gene. J gave up 4 bases and V 7 bases, and 4 bases lay outside the gene matches.